One and the same sample provided the 27 T cell receptor beta chains below, sequenced in a study of blood T cell repertoires in COVID-19. This table comes from immunoSEQ multiplex PCR, and its TCRdb copy is limited to in-frame clones, with some not included. The sample consists of about 260,000 clones, roughly 88% of them appearing once. The sequencing sample was made of PBMCs or T cells enriched from blood (not recorded which). All receptors derive from a woman in her forties who had been exposed to COVID-19.

The rearrangement links TRBV7-6 to TRBJ1-2, with unresolved D. Trimming left V 6 bases short and J 3 bases short, with 14 bases between. The CDR3 runs 14 residues. Germline values: CDR1 SGHVS, CDR2 FNYEAQ. CDR3 protein: CASSRLAEDYGYTF. The DNA for the CDR3 is TGTGCCAGCAGTCGTCTGGCGGAAGACTATGGCTACACCTTC. Looking up the rest from reference TRBV7-6 and TRBJ1-2 gives the full variable domain: GAGVSQSPRYKVTKRGQDVALRCDPISGHVSLYWYRQALGQGPEFLTYFNYEAQQDKSGLPNDRFSAERPEGSISTLTIQRTEQRDSAMYRCASSRLAEDYGYTFGSGTRLTVV.

The chain employs TRBV30 and TRBJ1-2, with D possibly matching TRBD1 (5 bases). The CDR3 totals 12 residues. V lost 4 bases to trimming and J lost 4 bases, with 10 bases between them. The germline V gene has CDR1 GTSNPN and CDR2 SVGIG (reference sequence). In DNA form, the CDR3 reads TGTGCCTGGAAACTAACAGGCTATGGCTACACCTTC. This encodes CAWKLTGYGYTF.

The CDR3 loop is CASSEGGSGSWAYEQYV. DNA of the CDR3: TGTGCCAGCAGTGAAGGGGGTAGCGGGAGTTGGGCCTACGAGCAGTACGTC. The V call is TRBV6-1, the J call TRBJ2-7; 9 nucleotides align to TRBD2. V dropped 1 base and J dropped 2; count of bases not matched to a gene: 9. Germline lookup yields CDR1 MNHNS and CDR2 SASEGT. This CDR3 is built from 17 residues.

In its sample, this clone was seen a few times. Relative to the germline gene, one junction end is altered; a read error may explain this. V gene TRBV5-1 combines with J gene TRBJ2-2; D might be TRBD1 (6 bases). The CDR3 covers 15 residues. Germline loops: CDR1 SGHRS, CDR2 YFSETQ. The CDR3: CASSLGDMPAGELFF. The CDR3 nucleotides are TGTGCCAGCAGCTTGGGGGACATGCCCGCCGGGGAGCTGTTTTTT. Full variable domain (rest looked up from reference TRBV5-1 and TRBJ2-2): KAGVTQTPRYLIKTRGQQVTLSCSPISGHRSVSWYQQTPGQGLQFLFEYFSETQRNKGNFPGRFSGRQFSNSRSEMNVSTLELGDSALYLCASSLGDMPAGELFFGEGSRLTVL.

About this clone itself: The sample carries other DNA sequences with the same CDR3. The rearrangement links TRBV5-1 to TRBJ1-6, with TRBD1 identical over 7 bases. The trim removed 5 bases at V and 10 bases at J, leaving 6 bases unmatched. CDR1 is SGHRS, CDR2 YFSETQ, per germline. The CDR3 length is 13 residues. In nucleotides, the CDR3 is TGCGCCAGCAGTGGGGACAGAGGATCACCCCTCCACTTT. Translating it yields CASSGDRGSPLHF.

This chain connects TRBV13 to TRBJ2-5, with TRBD2 as a possible D gene (6 bases). In germline, CDR1 is PRHDT, CDR2 FYEKMQ (reference sequence). Trimming pared 5 bases from V and 5 bases from J, leaving 12 bases between. This CDR3 contains 13 residues. CDR3 nucleotide sequence: TGTGCCAGCAGCCTCCGGGAGCGGGAGACCCAGTACTTC. Protein: CASSLRERETQYF.

As for this clone: One end of the junction is discordant with germline, which a read error may explain. The rearrangement joins TRBV7-7 to TRBJ2-2, with 11 bases identical to TRBD2. CDR3 length: 17 amino acids. Germline V lookup: CDR1 SSHAT, CDR2 FNYEAQ (reference sequence). The CDR3 reads CASSLAPSGRSTGELFF. The CDR3 DNA sequence: TGTGCTAGCAGCTTAGCGCCTAGCGGGAGGTCTACCGGGGAGCTGTTTTTT.

V is TRBV7-2 and J is TRBJ1-2, with 8 bases fitting TRBD1. The V gene's germline CDR1 is SGHTA and CDR2 FQGNSA. The V and J ends lost 6 bases and 8 bases, in that order; junction bases with no gene match: 20. The CDR3 extends over 17 amino acids. CDR3 in DNA: TGTGCCAGCAGACGAAGGGGCGGACAGGGAGCCTCTTACGGCTACACCTTC. Its protein product is CASRRRGGQGASYGYTF.

The V gene is TRBV7-3, the J gene TRBJ2-1, with TRBD2 as a possible D gene (5 bases). CDR3 size: 16 residues. The germline CDR1 and CDR2 sequences are SGHTA and FQGTGA. V was trimmed by 4 bases and J by 2 bases, leaving 15 bases between them. The CDR3 DNA reads as TGTGCCAGCAGCTCCCGGCCGGGGTCCCCCTACAATGAGCAGTTCTTC. Translation gives CASSSRPGSPYNEQFF.

This clone is a singleton in its sample. This chain links TRBV30 with TRBJ1-5; TRBD1 might be the D (5 bases). The CDR3 sequence is 14 residues long. Per the germline V gene, CDR1 is GTSNPN and CDR2 is SVGIG (reference sequence). V lost 0 bases to trimming and J lost 3 bases, with 9 bases between them. In nucleotides, the CDR3 is TGTGCCTGGAGTGTGGGGGGAGACAATCAGCCCCAGCATTTT. It is translated as CAWSVGGDNQPQHF.

Comments on this clone: At one boundary the junction diverges from the germline segment, which might be a read error. The rearrangement joins TRBV5-1 to TRBJ1-2, with 8 bases fitting TRBD1. The CDR3 consists of 14 residues. Per germline, CDR1 SGHRS and CDR2 YFSETQ. This CDR3 reads CASSLATGAAGYTF. The CDR3 bases are TGTGCCAGCAGCTTGGCGACAGGGGCGGCGGGCTACACCTTC.

CDR3 residues: CASSQVSGETQYF. CDR3 sequence (DNA): TGTGCCAGCAGCCAAGTCTCCGGGGAGACCCAGTACTTC. The V gene is TRBV3-1 (or the pseudogene TRBV3-2), the J gene TRBJ2-5; D not resolved. Germline V CDR1 and CDR2: LGHDT, YNNKEL (reference sequence). Trimming took off 1 base at V and 5 bases at J, with 8 bases between the two ends. The CDR3 covers 13 residues.

The genes are TRBV5-6 and TRBJ2-1; D gene unclear. The CDR3 spans 16 residues. The germline V gene encodes CDR1 SGHDT and CDR2 YYEEEE. V lost 1 base and J lost 0, with 11 bases in between. CDR3 in amino acids: CASSLSHLSSYNEQFF. The CDR3 coding sequence is TGTGCCAGCAGCTTGTCTCACTTGAGCTCCTACAATGAGCAGTTCTTC. The variable domain in full, completed from reference TRBV5-6 and TRBJ2-1, reads DAGVTQSPTHLIKTRGQQVTLRCSPKSGHDTVSWYQQALGQGPQFIFQYYEEEERQRGNFPDRFSGHQFPNYSSELNVNALLLGDSALYLCASSLSHLSSYNEQFFGPGTRLTVL.

Here the CDR3 reads CASSQPYRGSQEYF. In nucleotides, the CDR3 is TGTGCCAGCAGCCAACCTTACAGGGGGAGTCAGGAGTATTTT. V is TRBV14 and J is TRBJ2-3; TRBD1 aligns across 8 bases. V trimming: 2 bases; J trimming: 13 bases; junction bases outside the gene matches: 11. The V gene's germline CDR1 is SGHDN and CDR2 FVKESK. The CDR3 runs 14 residues.

The rearrangement links TRBV7-3 to TRBJ2-2; no clear D. V lost 3 bases and J 3 bases, leaving 2 bases between the germline ends. CDR1 and CDR2 (germline): SGHTA, FQGTGA. This CDR3 spans 12 amino acids. The CDR3 region is CASSFYTGELFF. The CDR3 DNA sequence: TGTGCCAGCAGCTTCTACACCGGGGAGCTGTTTTTT.

This clone was recorded only once. The junction shows a germline mismatch at one end, possibly a read error. The chain is built from TRBV4-3 and TRBJ1-2, with D possibly TRBD1 on 6 matching bases. There are 14 residues in the CDR3. Germline loops: CDR1 LGHNA, CDR2 YSLEER. The CDR3 region is CASSQAQQGTNLSF. CDR3 nucleotides: TGCGCCAGCAGCCAAGCTCAACAGGGAACAAATTTATCCTTC.

The CDR3 DNA follows: TGTGCCAGCAGAACAGGGGGCTCGTCCTATGGCTACACCTTC. Translated: CASRTGGSSYGYTF. This rearrangement joins TRBV6-5 to TRBJ1-2; 9 nucleotides line up with TRBD1. The germline V gene has CDR1 MNHEY and CDR2 SVGAGI. CDR3 length equals 14 residues. J was trimmed by 4 bases and V by 6 bases; bases with no gene match: 6.

CDR3 sequence reads: CASSWDRGNYNEQFF. For the CDR3, the DNA is TGTGCCAGCAGCTGGGACAGAGGAAACTACAATGAGCAGTTCTTC. J is TRBJ2-1 and V is TRBV11-3; the match to TRBD1 covers 7 bases. This CDR3 has 15 residues. Germline CDR1 reads SGHNT; CDR2 reads YENEEA. Trimming took 4 bases from V and 3 from J; bases not matched to a gene: 6.

CDR3 sequence: CASSGRVGEKLFF. CDR3 DNA: TGTGCCAGCAGTGGCAGGGTTGGGGAAAAACTGTTTTTT. This sequence joins TRBV28 and TRBJ1-4, with D possibly TRBD1 on 5 matching bases. The CDR3 has 13 amino acids. CDR1 is MDHEN, CDR2 SYDVKM, per germline. Trimming pared 5 bases from V and 8 bases from J, leaving 12 bases between.

The genes are TRBV11-3 and TRBJ2-1; possible D gene TRBD2, 5 bases. The CDR3 length is 11 residues. V was shortened by 5 bases and J by 11 bases, with 10 bases between the two germline ends. Germline loops: CDR1 SGHNT, CDR2 YENEEA. CDR3 protein: CASSPGGKQFF. The CDR3 coding sequence is TGTGCCAGCAGCCCCGGAGGAAAGCAGTTCTTC.

The chain recombines TRBV20-1 with TRBJ1-6, with D maybe TRBD1 (5 bases). The CDR3 has 13 amino acids. V was shortened by 3 bases and J by 7 bases, with 10 bases between the two germline ends. Germline V lookup: CDR1 DFQATT, CDR2 SNEGSKA (reference sequence). CDR3 coding DNA: TGCAGTGCTAGTCAGCAGGGAAATTCACCCCTCCACTTT. Protein: CSASQQGNSPLHF.

The chain couples TRBV7-8 to TRBJ2-1, with 11 bases that match TRBD2. CDR1 is SGHVS and CDR2 is FQNEAQ in the germline V gene. The CDR3 is 18 residues long. Losses at the gene ends were 2 bases for V and 7 bases for J; bases not matched to a gene: 13. The CDR3 protein is CASSLSLLAGANLNEQFF. CDR3 coding DNA: TGTGCCAGCAGCTTAAGTCTACTAGCGGGGGCAAATTTGAATGAGCAGTTCTTC.

This chain links TRBV9 with TRBJ2-7; 8 bases agree with TRBD2. Germline CDR1 and CDR2: SGDLS and YYNGEE. With V trimmed by 4 bases and J by 1 base, 4 bases remained unmatched. CDR3 length: 14 residues. The CDR3, as DNA: TGTGCCAGCAGCCCAGGACTAGCTTCCTACGAGCAGTACTTC. This sequence encodes CASSPGLASYEQYF.

The rearrangement uses TRBV7-8 and TRBJ2-7; TRBD1 agrees at 10 bases. Looked up from germline, CDR1 is SGHVS and CDR2 is FQNEAQ. The CDR3 is 16 residues long. V was pared by 4 bases and J by 4 bases, with 10 bases of the junction left unmatched. The chain's CDR3 is CASSSGGGQGKYEQYF. The CDR3, as DNA: TGTGCCAGCAGCTCCGGCGGGGGACAGGGGAAATACGAGCAGTACTTC.

This clone was detected once. J is TRBJ2-7 and V is TRBV20-1; D is unresolved. This CDR3 has 11 amino acids. The germline V and J ends were trimmed by 5 bases and 3 bases, with 8 bases remaining between them. Germline CDR1 reads DFQATT; CDR2 reads SNEGSKA (reference sequence). This chain's CDR3 is CSAELNYEQYF. In DNA form, the CDR3 reads TGCAGTGCTGAGTTGAACTACGAGCAGTACTTC.

This sequence joins TRBV4-1 and TRBJ1-5; 10 bases are a match to TRBD1. V lost 0 bases to trimming and J lost 4 bases; unmatched junction nucleotides: 6. Germline assignment: CDR1 MGHRA and CDR2 YSYEKL. The CDR3 contains 17 residues. The chain's CDR3 is CASSQELRTGGNQPQHF. DNA of the CDR3: TGCGCCAGCAGCCAAGAATTAAGGACAGGGGGGAATCAGCCCCAGCATTTT.

The V and J genes are TRBV25-1 and TRBJ1-2; 8 bases are shared with TRBD1. J gave up 8 bases and V 1 base, and 9 bases lay outside the gene matches. Germline V gene data show CDR1 as MGHDK and CDR2 as SYGVNS. The CDR3 length is 15 residues. This CDR3 is CASSESGQEGLGYTF. In DNA, the CDR3 is TGTGCCAGCAGTGAATCGGGACAGGAGGGCTTGGGCTACACCTTC.